The sequence of this TCR beta chain was determined in a study of T cell changes during pregnancy in multiple sclerosis. Here immunoSEQ multiplex PCR was the method, and the copy in TCRdb shows in-frame clones only, minus some. The sample includes 35,000 or so clones, about 89% of them seen just once. The CDR3 consists of 15 residues. Germline-derived CDR1 and CDR2 are MGHRA and YSYEKL. Trimming took off 4 bases at V and 2 bases at J, with 12 bases between the two ends. The chain recombines TRBV4-1 with TRBJ2-1; a weak D match, TRBD1 (6 bases). Sequencing was performed on CD4+ T cells from peripheral blood mononuclear cells, taken in the third trimester of pregnancy. The receptor was isolated from a female donor in good health, enrolled as a control in a pregnancy study. The CDR3 nucleotides read TGCGCCAGCAGCCTCGCTAGGGGGACCTACAATGAGCAGTTCTTC. As protein: CASSLARGTYNEQFF.